Below are 5 T cell receptor beta chains sequenced from a single sample in a study of blood T cell repertoires in COVID-19. Using immunoSEQ multiplex PCR, the repertoire was profiled, and TCRdb retains in-frame clones only, with some absent. The sample has about 240,000 clones; 84% are singletons. The sample was peripheral blood. The receptors were sampled from a man between 50 and 59 years old with acute or convalescent COVID-19.

The chain recombines TRBV6-5 with TRBJ2-7; 8 nucleotides align to TRBD2. Looked up from germline, CDR1 is MNHEY and CDR2 is SVGAGI. V lost 5 bases to trimming and J lost 3 bases; unmatched junction nucleotides: 6. This CDR3 has 14 amino acids. CDR3 in DNA: TGTGCCAGCAGTAGAATAGCGGGGAGCTACGAGCAGTACTTC. This gives the protein CASSRIAGSYEQYF.

In DNA form, the CDR3 reads TGTGCCAGCAGCACCGCTGCAGGGGAGGGAACCTACGAGCAGTACTTC. Translation gives CASSTAAGEGTYEQYF. The J gene is TRBJ2-7, the V gene TRBV28; possibly TRBD2 for D (7 bases). The CDR3 length is 16 residues. Trimming cost V 6 bases and J 2 bases, with 20 bases left between them. Looked up from germline, CDR1 is MDHEN and CDR2 is SYDVKM.

This sequence joins TRBV2 and TRBJ1-4; weak D call: TRBD1 (5 bases). CDR3 length equals 14 residues. V shed 3 bases and J shed 7 bases, with 12 bases lying between them. Germline V lookup: CDR1 SNHLY, CDR2 FYNNEI. As DNA, the CDR3 is TGTGCCAGCAGTGAGACTGTTAGGGGTGAAAAACTGTTTTTT. The encoded protein is CASSETVRGEKLFF.

The chain combines TRBV11-3 with TRBJ2-5; TRBD1 aligns across 8 bases. The CDR3 runs to 16 residues. V gave up 5 bases and J gave up 1 base; unmatched junction bases: 9. In germline, CDR1 is SGHNT, CDR2 YENEEA. CDR3 region: CASSTGTGSVQETQYF. The CDR3, as DNA: TGTGCCAGCAGCACCGGGACAGGCTCCGTCCAAGAGACCCAGTACTTC.

This sequence joins TRBV11-3 and TRBJ2-7, with a tentative D call TRBD1 (8 bases). Trimming stripped 5 bases from V and 2 bases from J, with 19 bases between. CDR1 and CDR2 from the germline V gene are SGHNT and YENEEA. The CDR3 has 16 residues. CDR3 DNA: TGTGCCAGCAGCCCCACAGGACAGGGAGGGGCCTACGAGCAGTACTTC. Translating it yields CASSPTGQGGAYEQYF.